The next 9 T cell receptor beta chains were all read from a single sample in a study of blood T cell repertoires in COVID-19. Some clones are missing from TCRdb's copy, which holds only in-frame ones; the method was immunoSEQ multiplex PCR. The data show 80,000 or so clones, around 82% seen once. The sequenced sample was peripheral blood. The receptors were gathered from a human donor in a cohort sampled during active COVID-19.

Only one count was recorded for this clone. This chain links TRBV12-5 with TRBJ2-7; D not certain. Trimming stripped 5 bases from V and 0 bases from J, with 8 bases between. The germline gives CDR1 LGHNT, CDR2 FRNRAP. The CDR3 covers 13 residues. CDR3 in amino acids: CASGGGGSYEQYF. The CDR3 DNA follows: TGTGCTAGTGGTGGCGGTGGCTCCTACGAGCAGTACTTC.

CDR3 residues: CASSIGLAASTDTQYF. CDR3 DNA: TGTGCCAGTAGTATAGGTCTAGCGGCCAGCACAGATACGCAGTATTTT. The chain joins TRBV19 to TRBJ2-3; 7 nucleotides agree with TRBD2. This CDR3 spans 16 amino acids. Per germline, CDR1 LNHDA and CDR2 SQIVND (reference sequence). Unmatched junction bases numbered 4, after V lost 1 base and J lost 0 bases.

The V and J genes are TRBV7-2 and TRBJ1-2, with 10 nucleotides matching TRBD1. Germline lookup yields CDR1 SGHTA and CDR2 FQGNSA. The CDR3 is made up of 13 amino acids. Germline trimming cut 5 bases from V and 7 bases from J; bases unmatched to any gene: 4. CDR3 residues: CASSQGQGLGYTF. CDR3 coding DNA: TGTGCCAGCAGCCAGGGACAGGGGCTTGGCTACACCTTC.

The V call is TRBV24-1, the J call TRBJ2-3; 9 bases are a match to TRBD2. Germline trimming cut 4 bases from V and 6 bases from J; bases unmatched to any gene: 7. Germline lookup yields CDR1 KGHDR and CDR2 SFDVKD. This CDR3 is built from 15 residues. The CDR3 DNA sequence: TGTGCCACCAGTGACCCCGGGACTAGCAGCGATACGCAGTATTTT. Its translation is CATSDPGTSSDTQYF.

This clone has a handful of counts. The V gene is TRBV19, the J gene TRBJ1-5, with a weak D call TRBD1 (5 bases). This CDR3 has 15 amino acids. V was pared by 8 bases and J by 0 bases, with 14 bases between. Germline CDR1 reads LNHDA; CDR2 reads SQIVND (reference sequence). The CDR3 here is CASRPGQYSNQPQHF. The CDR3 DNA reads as TGTGCCAGTCGACCAGGGCAATATAGCAATCAGCCCCAGCATTTT.

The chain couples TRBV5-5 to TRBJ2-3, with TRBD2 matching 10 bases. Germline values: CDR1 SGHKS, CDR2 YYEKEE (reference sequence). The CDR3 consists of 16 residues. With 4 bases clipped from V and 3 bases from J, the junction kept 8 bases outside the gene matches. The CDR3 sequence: CASSGIAGGQTDTQYF. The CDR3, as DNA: TGTGCCAGCAGCGGCATAGCGGGGGGCCAAACAGATACGCAGTATTTT.

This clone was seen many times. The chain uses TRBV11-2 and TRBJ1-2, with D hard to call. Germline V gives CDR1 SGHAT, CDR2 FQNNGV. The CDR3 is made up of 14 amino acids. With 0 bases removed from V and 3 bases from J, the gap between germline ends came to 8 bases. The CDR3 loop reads CASSLDHGDYGYTF. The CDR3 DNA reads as TGTGCCAGCAGCTTAGATCATGGAGACTATGGCTACACCTTC.

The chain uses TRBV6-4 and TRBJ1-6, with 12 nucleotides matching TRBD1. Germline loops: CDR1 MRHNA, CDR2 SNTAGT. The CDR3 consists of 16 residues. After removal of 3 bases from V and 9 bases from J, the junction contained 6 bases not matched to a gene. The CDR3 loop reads CASSETGTGGSSPLHF. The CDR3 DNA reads TGTGCCAGCAGTGAAACCGGGACAGGGGGCAGTTCACCCCTCCACTTT.

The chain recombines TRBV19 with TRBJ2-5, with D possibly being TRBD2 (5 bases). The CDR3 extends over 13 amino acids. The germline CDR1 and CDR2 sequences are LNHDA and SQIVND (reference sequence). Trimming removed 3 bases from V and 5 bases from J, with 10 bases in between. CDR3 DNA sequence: TGTGCCAGTAGTATCGGTAGCGTTGAGACCCAGTACTTC. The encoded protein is CASSIGSVETQYF. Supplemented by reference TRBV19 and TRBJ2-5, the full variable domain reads DGGITQSPKYLFRKEGQNVTLSCEQNLNHDAMYWYRQDPGQGLRLIYYSQIVNDFQKGDIAEGYSVSREKKESFPLTVTSAQKNPTAFYLCASSIGSVETQYFGPGTRLLVL.